A selection of T cell receptor beta chains follows, all from one sample in a study of CD8 T cells in Susac syndrome. TCRdb re-called the immunoSEQ multiplex PCR reads through MiXCR, storing one row per CDR3 protein. The repertoire includes some 200,000 distinct CDR3 sequences, roughly 96% of them detected once, and 0.085% to 0.095% sits in the top ten. The specimen sequenced was CD4+ T cells from PBMCs. The receptors derive from a human donor with multiple sclerosis. CDR3s include the opening cysteine and the closing phenylalanine or tryptophan. A D gene is named only where the DNA matches it firmly. Only part of the rows carry a size: once, few, many, or a class if the clone is expanded.

clone size | D gene | J gene | V gene | CDR3 protein | CDR3 DNA
. | TRBD2 | TRBJ2-3 | TRBV29-1 | CSVGAGLTSGSTDTQYF | TGCAGCGTTGGTGCGGGCTTGACTAGCGGATCCACAGATACGCAGTATTTT
. | . | TRBJ2-3 | TRBV20-1 | CSASPLVASTDTQYF | TGCAGTGCTAGCCCACTAGTGGCTAGCACAGATACGCAGTATTTT
. | . | TRBJ2-5 | TRBV9 | CASSASPMETQYF | TGTGCCAGCAGCGCTAGTCCGATGGAGACCCAGTACTTC
. | . | TRBJ2-1 | TRBV30 | CAWSEIYNEQFF | TGTGCCTGGAGTGAGATATACAATGAGCAGTTCTTC
. | . | TRBJ1-2 | TRBV12-3/TRBV12-4 | CASTEAPGNYGYTF | TGTGCCAGCACCGAGGCGCCGGGAAACTATGGCTACACCTTC
. | TRBD2 | TRBJ2-3 | TRBV7-2 | CASSPSGRITDTQYF | TGTGCCAGCAGCCCTAGCGGGAGGATCACAGATACGCAGTATTTT
few | . | TRBJ1-2 | TRBV7-2 | CASGQNYGYTF | TGTGCCAGTGGACAGAACTATGGCTACACCTTC
. | TRBD1 | TRBJ2-7 | TRBV27 | CASRRAGTVSYEQYF | TGTGCCAGCAGACGGGCCGGGACAGTGTCCTACGAGCAGTACTTC
. | . | TRBJ1-1 | TRBV2 | CASIRDRDTEAFF | TGTGCCAGCATCCGGGACCGCGACACTGAAGCTTTCTTT
once | . | TRBJ2-3 | TRBV29-1 | CSVFLAGKKDTQYF | TGCAGCGTTTTCTTGGCGGGGAAGAAAGATACGCAGTATTTT
. | TRBD2 | TRBJ2-7 | TRBV3-1 | CASSQPLAGGPGEQYF | TGTGCCAGCAGCCAACCTCTAGCGGGAGGGCCGGGGGAGCAGTACTTC
few | . | TRBJ2-3 | TRBV28 | CASSSGSDTQYF | TGTGCCAGCAGTTCTGGGTCAGATACGCAGTATTTT
. | . | TRBJ2-5 | TRBV2 | CASNVGGGRETQYF | TGTGCCAGCAACGTTGGAGGGGGCCGAGAGACCCAGTACTTC
. | . | TRBJ1-1 | TRBV27 | CASGRGSNTEAFF | TGTGCCAGCGGGAGGGGTTCGAACACTGAAGCTTTCTTT
. | TRBD1 | TRBJ1-6 | TRBV27 | CASSLPGQGGSPLHF | TGTGCCAGCAGTTTGCCGGGACAGGGTGGTTCACCCCTCCACTTT
once | . | TRBJ2-1 | TRBV7-3 | CASSPQGFSSYNEQFF | TGTGCCAGCAGCCCTCAGGGATTCTCCTCCTACAATGAGCAGTTCTTC
. | . | TRBJ2-7 | TRBV4-2 | CASSRMFGRDSYEQYF | TGTGCCAGCAGCCGGATGTTCGGACGGGATTCCTACGAGCAGTACTTC
. | . | TRBJ2-7 | TRBV3-1 | CASSQRSSSYEQYF | TGTGCCAGCAGCCAGCGATCCAGCTCCTACGAGCAGTACTTC
. | . | TRBJ2-7 | TRBV2 | CASSGGLLREQYF | TGTGCCAGCAGTGGTGGCCTCCTCAGGGAGCAGTACTTC
. | . | TRBJ2-7 | TRBV3-1 | CASSHNKDYEQYF | TGTGCCAGCAGCCATAACAAGGACTACGAGCAGTACTTC
. | . | TRBJ1-2 | TRBV9 | CASSVGHGDYGYTF | TGTGCCAGCAGCGTAGGACACGGTGACTATGGCTACACCTTC
. | . | TRBJ2-5 | TRBV7-2 | CASSSAPGETQYF | TGTGCCAGCAGCTCTGCTCCCGGAGAGACCCAGTACTTC
. | . | TRBJ1-1 | TRBV12-3/TRBV12-4 | CASSLWARGTEAFF | TGTGCCAGCAGTTTATGGGCGCGAGGCACTGAAGCTTTCTTT
. | . | TRBJ2-7 | TRBV29-1 | CSVVVSLASVEQYF | TGCAGCGTTGTCGTCAGTCTAGCTTCGGTCGAGCAGTACTTC
. | . | TRBJ2-1 | TRBV5-1 | CASSLTSSGTVF | TGCGCCAGCAGCTTGACTAGCTCGGGGACCGTCTTC
. | . | TRBJ2-7 | TRBV12-5 | CASGFGGNGYEQYF | TGTGCTAGTGGTTTTGGGGGGAACGGCTACGAGCAGTACTTC
. | . | TRBJ1-6 | TRBV15 | CATSRENRAGYNSPLHF | TGTGCCACCAGCAGGGAGAACAGGGCCGGTTATAATTCACCCCTCCACTTT
. | . | TRBJ2-1 | TRBV30 | CAWKGDYYNEQFF | TGTGCCTGGAAGGGGGACTACTACAATGAGCAGTTCTTC
. | . | TRBJ1-1 | TRBV29-1 | CSVEGPLSEAFF | TGCAGCGTTGAGGGCCCCTTGTCGGAAGCTTTCTTT
. | TRBD2 | TRBJ2-1 | TRBV12-3/TRBV12-4 | CASKGGRNSYNEQFF | TGTGCCAGCAAGGGCGGGAGGAACTCCTACAATGAGCAGTTCTTC
. | TRBD2 | TRBJ2-5 | TRBV5-6 | CASSYHPGLAGVRETQYF | TGTGCCAGCAGCTACCACCCCGGACTAGCGGGGGTCAGGGAGACCCAGTACTTC
. | . | TRBJ2-3 | TRBV2 | CATKVSGLTDTQYF | TGTGCCACCAAGGTTAGCGGTCTGACAGATACGCAGTATTTT
. | . | TRBJ2-7 | TRBV6-5 | CASSQHQGYYEQYF | TGTGCCAGCAGTCAGCATCAGGGGTACTACGAGCAGTACTTC
. | . | TRBJ2-5 | TRBV11-2 | CASSLDGGQYF | TGTGCCAGCAGCTTAGATGGTGGCCAGTACTTC
. | . | TRBJ1-4 | TRBV30 | CAWSQNRGNEKLFF | TGTGCCTGGAGTCAAAACCGTGGAAATGAAAAACTGTTTTTT
. | TRBD1 | TRBJ1-2 | TRBV20-1 | CSAVDRTGGYGYTF | TGCAGTGCCGTAGATCGGACAGGGGGGTATGGCTACACCTTC
. | . | TRBJ2-7 | TRBV7-2 | CASSLGGSPYEQYF | TGTGCCAGCAGCTTAGGCGGATCTCCCTACGAGCAGTACTTC
. | . | TRBJ2-6 | TRBV28 | CASRDNGGANVLTF | TGTGCCAGCAGAGACAACGGTGGGGCCAACGTCCTGACTTTC
. | . | TRBJ1-4 | TRBV12-3/TRBV12-4 | CASSFYGGEKLFF | TGTGCCAGCAGTTTCTACGGCGGAGAAAAACTGTTTTTT
. | . | TRBJ1-1 | TRBV20-1 | CSASHPVYTEAFF | TGCAGTGCTAGCCATCCGGTCTACACTGAAGCTTTCTTT
. | . | TRBJ1-2 | TRBV29-1 | CSVEDWSDYGYTF | TGCAGCGTTGAAGATTGGTCCGACTATGGCTACACCTTC
. | . | TRBJ1-6 | TRBV14 | CASSQGAGVASPLHF | TGTGCCAGCAGCCAAGGGGCAGGGGTAGCATCACCCCTCCACTTT
once | TRBD2 | TRBJ2-3 | TRBV9 | CASSSSGTSGGANTQYF | TGTGCCAGCAGCTCCTCCGGGACTAGCGGGGGGGCCAATACGCAGTATTTT
. | . | TRBJ2-2 | TRBV9 | CASSVEGGAFPGELFF | TGTGCCAGCAGCGTAGAAGGGGGGGCCTTTCCCGGGGAGCTGTTTTTT
. | . | TRBJ1-2 | TRBV29-1 | CSVTTGYSDYGYTF | TGCAGCGTGACCACAGGGTATAGTGACTATGGCTACACCTTC
. | . | TRBJ1-6 | TRBV23-1 | CASSQSGGRCSPLHF | TGCGCCAGCAGTCAATCGGGCGGGAGGTGTTCACCCCTCCACTTT
. | TRBD1 | TRBJ1-2 | TRBV14 | CASSQDWTGDNYGYTF | TGTGCCAGCAGCCAAGACTGGACAGGGGATAACTATGGCTACACCTTC
. | . | TRBJ1-1 | TRBV29-1 | CSVEQGTFTEAFF | TGCAGCGTTGAACAGGGGACGTTTACTGAAGCTTTCTTT
. | TRBD1 | TRBJ1-1 | TRBV28 | CASRLQGGDTEAFF | TGTGCCAGCAGACTACAGGGGGGCGACACTGAAGCTTTCTTT
. | TRBD2 | TRBJ2-7 | TRBV7-8 | CASSTRLASGRLNYEQYF | TGTGCCAGCAGCACCAGACTCGCAAGCGGGAGACTGAATTACGAGCAGTACTTC
. | . | TRBJ1-1 | TRBV4-1 | CASSQDWGGPGTEAFF | TGCGCCAGCAGCCAAGATTGGGGGGGGCCCGGCACTGAAGCTTTCTTT
. | . | TRBJ2-5 | TRBV5-6 | CASSQRGEETQYF | TGTGCCAGCAGTCAAAGGGGGGAAGAGACCCAGTACTTC
. | TRBD2 | TRBJ2-5 | TRBV29-1 | CSAGLAGGRETQYF | TGCAGCGCCGGACTAGCGGGGGGTAGGGAGACCCAGTACTTC
. | . | TRBJ2-7 | TRBV28 | CASSFRDSITYEQYF | TGTGCCAGCAGCTTCCGCGACAGCATCACCTACGAGCAGTACTTC
. | TRBD2 | TRBJ2-7 | TRBV30 | CAWSSSGSYEQYF | TGTGCCTGGAGCTCTAGCGGGAGTTACGAGCAGTACTTC
. | TRBD2 | TRBJ2-7 | TRBV7-3 | CASSSGRGAEQYF | TGTGCCAGCAGCTCCGGGAGGGGCGCCGAGCAGTACTTC
. | TRBD2 | TRBJ2-7 | TRBV9 | CASSTSGTPREQYF | TGTGCCAGCAGCACGAGCGGGACCCCCCGCGAGCAGTACTTC
. | TRBD1 | TRBJ2-7 | TRBV7-6 | CASSDGGTGNEQYF | TGTGCCAGCAGCGACGGCGGGACAGGGAACGAGCAGTACTTC
. | . | TRBJ2-5 | TRBV11-2 | CASSFSGVQETQYF | TGTGCCAGCAGCTTTTCGGGGGTCCAAGAGACCCAGTACTTC